Below are 19 T cell receptor beta chains sequenced from a single sample in a study of tumor-infiltrating T cells and Merkel cell polyomavirus. Looking at the study overall: The T cells studied were KLL-specific CD8+ cells against Merkel polyomavirus.

Robust Merkel cell polyomavirus Large T antigen positivity by immunohistochemistry was seen in all patients' tumors. TCRdb's copy holds only in-frame clones and misses some; the assay was immunoSEQ multiplex PCR. The table shows around 25,000 clones, with about 85% occurring only once. Material for sequencing was lymph node tissue. These receptors all stem from a man aged 50-60 years with Merkel cell carcinoma.

The J gene is TRBJ1-3, the V gene TRBV18, with TRBD1 identical over 10 bases. Germline assignment: CDR1 KGHSH and CDR2 LQKENI. Germline trimming cut 3 bases from V and 8 bases from J; bases unmatched to any gene: 7. The CDR3 has 15 amino acids. The CDR3 bases are TGTGCCAGCTCACCGGGACAGGGGATAAAGGACACCATATATTTT. Protein sequence: CASSPGQGIKDTIYF.

This chain joins TRBV27 and TRBJ1-5; D may be TRBD1 (6 bases). Germline V gene data show CDR1 as MNHEY and CDR2 as SMNVEV (reference sequence). The CDR3 consists of 15 residues. With 5 bases removed from V and 2 bases from J, the gap between germline ends came to 13 bases. The CDR3 is CASSPRAGGNQPQHF. In DNA form, the CDR3 reads TGTGCCAGCAGTCCCCGGGCAGGGGGCAATCAGCCCCAGCATTTT.

V gene TRBV5-1 combines with J gene TRBJ2-3, with D possibly matching TRBD1 (6 bases). The CDR3 loop spans 15 amino acids. The V end lost 4 bases, the J end lost 3 bases, and 15 bases lay between the germline ends. Looked up from germline, CDR1 is SGHRS and CDR2 is YFSETQ. The CDR3 sequence is CASSEPGQRTDTQYF. CDR3 DNA sequence: TGCGCCAGCAGCGAACCGGGACAACGAACAGATACGCAGTATTTT.

This chain links TRBV5-1 with TRBJ2-5; 8 nucleotides match TRBD1. Trimming cost V 1 base and J 4 bases; bases outside gene matches: 3. The CDR3 totals 14 residues. CDR1 is SGHRS, CDR2 YFSETQ, per germline. DNA for the CDR3: TGCGCCAGCAGCTTGAATGGACAGGGAGAGACCCAGTACTTC. Amino acid sequence: CASSLNGQGETQYF.

This clone was found once. This rearrangement joins TRBV19 to TRBJ1-1; the D gene is possibly TRBD1 (6 bases). V was pared by 5 bases and J by 0 bases, with 19 bases between. Germline CDR1 reads LNHDA; CDR2 reads SQIVND (reference sequence). This CDR3 comprises 17 residues. In nucleotides, the CDR3 is TGTGCCAGTAGTTTACAAGAACAGGGCTACATGAACACTGAAGCTTTCTTT. This codes for CASSLQEQGYMNTEAFF.

The rearrangement links TRBV7-9 to TRBJ2-6; no definite D call. This CDR3 is 15 amino acids long. The germline V and J ends were trimmed by 5 bases and 0 bases, with 8 bases remaining between them. Germline V gives CDR1 SEHNR, CDR2 FQNEAQ (reference sequence). The CDR3 protein is CASSVESSGANVLTF. CDR3 nucleotide sequence: TGTGCCAGCAGCGTGGAGAGCTCTGGGGCCAACGTCCTGACTTTC. Supplemented by reference TRBV7-9 and TRBJ2-6, the full variable domain reads DTGVSQNPRHKITKRGQNVTFRCDPISEHNRLYWYRQTLGQGPEFLTYFQNEAQLEKSRLLSDRFSAERPKGSFSTLEIQRTEQGDSAMYLCASSVESSGANVLTFGAGSRLTVL.

The V and J genes are TRBV6-1 and TRBJ2-1, with 16 bases identical to TRBD2. The germline V gene encodes CDR1 MNHNS and CDR2 SASEGT. The CDR3 length is 15 residues. J was trimmed by 8 bases and V by 7 bases; bases with no gene match: 5. In nucleotides, the CDR3 is TGTGCCAGCATCACCGGGACTAGCGGGGGGGATGAGCAGTTCTTC. Its translation: CASITGTSGGDEQFF.

This clone has a handful of counts. This sequence joins TRBV2 and TRBJ1-2; D may be TRBD1 (5 bases). The germline V gene encodes CDR1 SNHLY and CDR2 FYNNEI. The V end lost 6 bases, the J end lost 4 bases, and 12 bases lay between the germline ends. This CDR3 has 13 residues. CDR3 sequence reads: CASSAGLGYGYTF. The CDR3 bases are TGTGCCAGCAGCGCAGGGTTGGGCTATGGCTACACCTTC.

The chain combines TRBV5-4 with TRBJ2-5; TRBD1 is a possible D gene (5 bases). There are 15 residues in the CDR3. CDR1 and CDR2 (germline): SGHNT, YYREEE (reference sequence). V was shortened by 1 base and J by 5 bases, with 15 bases between the two germline ends. For the CDR3, the DNA is TGTGCCAGCAGCTTGCCAGGGCCTCCAAGGGAGACCCAGTACTTC. Encoded protein: CASSLPGPPRETQYF. The full variable domain, in which reference TRBV5-4 and TRBJ2-5 provide the parts outside the CDR3, is ETGVTQSPTHLIKTRGQQVTLRCSSQSGHNTVSWYQQALGQGPQFIFQYYREEENGRGNFPPRFSGLQFPNYSSELNVNALELDDSALYLCASSLPGPPRETQYFGPGTRLLVL.

The chain is built from TRBV7-9 and TRBJ1-4, with a possible D match to TRBD1 (5 bases). Germline CDR1 SEHNR, CDR2 FQNEAQ (reference sequence). Trimming removed 5 bases from V and 4 bases from J, with 17 bases in between. The CDR3 is 16 residues long. The CDR3 protein is CASSPTWQGGNEKLFF. CDR3 bases: TGTGCCAGCAGCCCGACGTGGCAGGGTGGTAATGAAAAACTGTTTTTT.

The chain employs TRBV7-2 and TRBJ2-3; weak D call: TRBD1 (6 bases). The CDR3 is 14 amino acids. The ends were cut back, 2 bases at V and 0 bases at J, with 6 bases in the middle. Germline V CDR1 and CDR2: SGHTA, FQGNSA. The CDR3 here is CASSLQGSTDTQYF. The DNA for the CDR3 is TGTGCCAGCAGCTTACAGGGGAGCACAGATACGCAGTATTTT. Filled out from reference TRBV7-2 and TRBJ2-3, the complete variable domain reads GAGVSQSPSNKVTEKGKDVELRCDPISGHTALYWYRQSLGQGLEFLIYFQGNSAPDKSGLPSDRFSAERTGGSVSTLTIQRTQQEDSAVYLCASSLQGSTDTQYFGPGTRLTVL.

The V and J genes are TRBV5-4 and TRBJ2-3; a weak D match, TRBD1 (6 bases). This CDR3 spans 14 amino acids. Germline CDR1 SGHNT, CDR2 YYREEE (reference sequence). The ends were cut back, 1 base at V and 8 bases at J, with 14 bases in the middle. The CDR3 here is CASSLPDPRGTQYF. The CDR3 bases are TGTGCCAGCAGCTTGCCGGACCCCAGGGGTACGCAGTATTTT.

This clone was seen more than once but under ten times. J is TRBJ2-5 and V is TRBV25-1, with TRBD1 matching over 7 bases. From germline, CDR1 is MGHDK and CDR2 SYGVNS. The CDR3 spans 14 residues. The V gene end was trimmed by 4 bases and the J gene end by 5 bases; junction bases not matched to a gene: 7. CDR3 residues: CASSGKQGTETQYF. In DNA form, the CDR3 reads TGTGCCAGCAGTGGAAAACAGGGGACGGAGACCCAGTACTTC.

This sequence joins TRBV7-2 and TRBJ2-7; tentative D call: TRBD2 (5 bases). The CDR3 is 15 residues long. Between the trimmed V and J ends, which lost 5 bases and 4 bases, there was a span of 18 bases. Germline V lookup: CDR1 SGHTA, CDR2 FQGNSA. The CDR3 DNA reads as TGTGCCAGCAGCCAGTTGGCGGGTGAGGGTTACGAGCAGTACTTC. It codes for CASSQLAGEGYEQYF.

The V call is TRBV5-1, the J call TRBJ2-2; 10 nucleotides align to TRBD2. CDR1 is SGHRS, CDR2 YFSETQ, per germline. This CDR3 spans 18 amino acids. Unmatched junction bases numbered 9, after V lost 0 bases and J lost 4 bases. The CDR3, as DNA: TGCGCCAGCAGCTTGGCATCAGCGGGAGGGCCGGGCACCGGGGAGCTGTTTTTT. Translating it yields CASSLASAGGPGTGELFF. Looking up the rest from reference TRBV5-1 and TRBJ2-2 gives the full variable domain: KAGVTQTPRYLIKTRGQQVTLSCSPISGHRSVSWYQQTPGQGLQFLFEYFSETQRNKGNFPGRFSGRQFSNSRSEMNVSTLELGDSALYLCASSLASAGGPGTGELFFGEGSRLTVL.

The chain joins TRBV5-1 to TRBJ1-5; D call uncertain. The CDR3 has 15 amino acids. Germline CDR1 and CDR2: SGHRS and YFSETQ. V gave up 0 bases and J gave up 5 bases, with 12 bases separating them. The CDR3 is CASSLGAGFDQPQHF. CDR3 nucleotide sequence: TGCGCCAGCAGCTTGGGCGCGGGATTTGATCAGCCCCAGCATTTT.

The rearrangement links TRBV11-2 to TRBJ1-2; D remains unclear. With 1 base removed from V and 2 bases from J, the gap between germline ends came to 5 bases. The CDR3 is made up of 13 amino acids. Germline CDR1 and CDR2: SGHAT and FQNNGV. The CDR3 DNA sequence: TGTGCCAGCAGCTTAGGAGAGAACTATGGCTACACCTTC. Residues: CASSLGENYGYTF.

This clone was detected only a few times. V gene TRBV6-1 combines with J gene TRBJ1-2, with D uncertain. Germline-derived CDR1 and CDR2 are MNHNS and SASEGT. The CDR3 is 12 amino acids. The V end lost 7 bases, the J end lost 1 base, and 7 bases lay between the germline ends. In DNA, the CDR3 is TGTGCCAGCACCGGGGATAACTATGGCTACACCTTC. Protein product: CASTGDNYGYTF.

CDR3 coding DNA: TGTGCCAGCAGCCATGGGTGGGGGGATTCACCCCTCCACTTT. This encodes CASSHGWGDSPLHF. This chain uses TRBV14 with TRBJ1-6, with D tentatively TRBD1 (5 bases). In germline, CDR1 is SGHDN, CDR2 FVKESK. The CDR3 extends over 14 amino acids. Trimming pared 3 bases from V and 8 bases from J, leaving 11 bases between.